These 23 T cell receptor beta chains originate from one sample sequenced in a study of blood T cell repertoires in COVID-19. Sequencing was performed with immunoSEQ multiplex PCR; in TCRdb, only in-frame clones are kept and a portion is missing. The repertoire includes 150,000 to 180,000 clones, 91% of them detected once, and under 0.6% sits in the top ten. The sequenced sample consisted of peripheral blood. Receptors were obtained from a man aged 50-59 years with acute or convalescent COVID-19.

The V call is TRBV5-1, the J call TRBJ2-2; maybe TRBD2 (6 bases). CDR3 length: 16 amino acids. Germline CDR1 is SGHRS and CDR2 is YFSETQ. V dropped 4 bases and J dropped 1 base, with 14 bases sitting between them. The CDR3 coding sequence is TGCGCCAGCAGCCGAACCGGGACTCAGAACACCGGGGAGCTGTTTTTT. Translating it yields CASSRTGTQNTGELFF.

The gene calls are TRBV29-1 and TRBJ2-7; 7 bases match TRBD1. Germline CDR1 reads SQVTM; CDR2 reads ANQGSEA. The CDR3 covers 14 residues. V was clipped by 4 bases and J by 0 bases; unmatched bases: 6. CDR3 residues: CSVARQGVSYEQYF. The CDR3 nucleotides read TGCAGCGTTGCGCGCCAGGGGGTCTCCTACGAGCAGTACTTC.

The V call is TRBV4-2, the J call TRBJ2-5; a weak D match, TRBD1 (5 bases). From germline, CDR1 is LGHNA and CDR2 YNFKEQ. The CDR3 extends over 16 amino acids. Deletions cut 2 bases from V and 1 base from J, with 14 bases between. The DNA for the CDR3 is TGTGCCAGCAGCCAATGGGAAGGGGTAAGCCAAGAGACCCAGTACTTC. Protein product: CASSQWEGVSQETQYF.

This sequence joins TRBV6-2 or TRBV6-3 and TRBJ1-3; a possible D gene is TRBD1 (6 bases). The V end was cut by 5 bases, the J end by 0 bases, with 8 bases between. CDR3 size: 14 residues. CDR1 is MNHEY, CDR2 SVGEGT, per germline. CDR3 sequence reads: CASSGQLSGNTIYF. For the CDR3, the DNA is TGTGCCAGCAGTGGACAGCTCTCTGGAAACACCATATATTTT.

The J gene is TRBJ2-7, the V gene TRBV5-5, with 8 bases matching TRBD2. The CDR3 consists of 16 residues. Germline V gene sequence: CDR1 SGHKS, CDR2 YYEKEE (reference sequence). Losses at the gene ends were 2 bases for V and 2 bases for J; bases not matched to a gene: 9. The CDR3 protein is CASSLNVAGGAYEQYV. CDR3 bases: TGTGCCAGCAGCTTAAATGTCGCGGGGGGAGCCTACGAGCAGTACGTC.

The genes are TRBV18 and TRBJ2-3; TRBD2 matches at 8 bases. CDR1 is KGHSH and CDR2 is LQKENI in the germline V gene. The CDR3 runs 16 residues. Trimming removed 0 bases from V and 2 bases from J; junction bases left unmatched: 4. CDR3 sequence: CASSPPTSGYTDTQYF. Here the CDR3 DNA reads TGTGCCAGCTCACCACCTACTAGCGGTTACACAGATACGCAGTATTTT.

This chain uses TRBV7-2 with TRBJ2-1; D is possibly TRBD2 (6 bases). Trimming removed 3 bases from V and 3 bases from J, with 9 bases in between. Germline CDR1 and CDR2: SGHTA and FQGNSA. CDR3 length equals 14 residues. DNA of the CDR3: TGTGCCAGCAGCTTTCGGGGGATCTACAATGAGCAGTTCTTC. Its translation is CASSFRGIYNEQFF.

J is TRBJ2-3 and V is TRBV4-3; 8 bases match TRBD1. This CDR3 comprises 16 residues. V trimming: 4 bases; J trimming: 0 bases; junction bases outside the gene matches: 6. The germline CDR1 and CDR2 sequences are LGHNA and YSLEER. The CDR3 reads CASSPDRATSTDTQYF. The CDR3 bases are TGCGCCAGCAGCCCGGACAGGGCCACTAGCACAGATACGCAGTATTTT.

The V call is TRBV27, the J call TRBJ2-1; 11 positions agree with TRBD2. The CDR3 has 14 amino acids. After removal of 6 bases from V and 4 bases from J, the junction contained 2 bases not matched to a gene. CDR1 and CDR2 (germline): MNHEY, SMNVEV (reference sequence). CDR3 sequence: CASRPSGGYNEQFF. Written as DNA, the CDR3 is TGTGCCAGCAGACCTAGCGGGGGGTACAATGAGCAGTTCTTC.

The rearrangement links TRBV30 to TRBJ2-5, with a tentative D call TRBD1 (6 bases). This CDR3 is built from 14 residues. Trimming left V 3 bases short and J 2 bases short, with 13 bases between. Germline V gene lookup returns CDR1 GTSNPN and CDR2 SVGIG (reference sequence). The DNA for the CDR3 is TGTGCCTGGAGCCAACAGGGTGGGCAAGAGACCCAGTACTTC. This codes for CAWSQQGGQETQYF. Supplemented by reference TRBV30 and TRBJ2-5, the full variable domain reads SQTIHQWPATLVQPVGSPLSLECTVEGTSNPNLYWYRQAAGRGLQLLFYSVGIGQISSEVPQNLSASRPQDRQFILSSKKLLLSDSGFYLCAWSQQGGQETQYFGPGTRLLVL.

This clone appeared once. The chain combines TRBV27 with TRBJ2-5, with 12 bases identical to TRBD2. Trimming removed 2 bases from V and 2 bases from J; junction bases left unmatched: 0. The CDR3 sequence is 15 residues long. CDR1 MNHEY and CDR2 SMNVEV come from the germline V gene (reference sequence). The CDR3 bases are TGTGCCAGCAGTTTACTAGCGGGGGGGCAAGAGACCCAGTACTTC. Its translation is CASSLLAGGQETQYF.

The gene calls are TRBV6-5 and TRBJ1-5, with TRBD1 as a possible D gene (5 bases). The CDR3 covers 15 residues. The V end lost 7 bases, the J end lost 1 base, and 14 bases lay between the germline ends. CDR1 and CDR2 from the germline V gene are MNHEY and SVGAGI. CDR3 residues: CASILSRQSNQPQHF. The CDR3 nucleotides are TGTGCCAGCATTCTCTCCCGACAGAGCAATCAGCCCCAGCATTTT.

The chain combines TRBV5-1 with TRBJ2-1; 10 bases match TRBD1. CDR1 is SGHRS and CDR2 is YFSETQ in the germline V gene. This CDR3 contains 15 residues. V was pared by 4 bases and J by 2 bases, with 3 bases of the junction left unmatched. CDR3 residues: CASSGGQGTYNEQFF. CDR3 sequence (DNA): TGCGCCAGCAGCGGGGGACAGGGGACCTACAATGAGCAGTTCTTC. Filled out from reference TRBV5-1 and TRBJ2-1, the complete variable domain reads KAGVTQTPRYLIKTRGQQVTLSCSPISGHRSVSWYQQTPGQGLQFLFEYFSETQRNKGNFPGRFSGRQFSNSRSEMNVSTLELGDSALYLCASSGGQGTYNEQFFGPGTRLTVL.

J is TRBJ2-2 and V is TRBV7-8; 9 bases line up with TRBD2. The CDR3 covers 14 residues. Germline assignment: CDR1 SGHVS and CDR2 FQNEAQ. The ends lost 8 bases at V and 6 bases at J; junction bases unmatched: 7. The CDR3 spells CASGLAGWAGELFF. CDR3 in DNA: TGTGCCAGCGGGCTAGCGGGGTGGGCCGGGGAGCTGTTTTTT.

This chain links TRBV5-1 with TRBJ2-7; 10 bases match TRBD2. The CDR3 is made up of 16 amino acids. Germline V lookup: CDR1 SGHRS, CDR2 YFSETQ. V gave up 2 bases and J gave up 5 bases; unmatched junction bases: 10. CDR3 bases: TGCGCCAGCAGCTTCGAAGCGGGAGGGCCAGTCGACGAGCAGTACTTC. Translation gives CASSFEAGGPVDEQYF.

The chain couples TRBV5-1 to TRBJ1-1; D is unresolved. Trimming took off 3 bases at V and 3 bases at J, with 9 bases between the two ends. Germline-derived CDR1 and CDR2 are SGHRS and YFSETQ. The CDR3 sequence is 13 residues long. The chain's CDR3 is CASSSSGYTEAFF. CDR3 sequence (DNA): TGCGCCAGCAGCTCGTCAGGATACACTGAAGCTTTCTTT.

The chain recombines TRBV7-9 with TRBJ1-2, with D uncertain. This CDR3 has 15 residues. Per the germline V gene, CDR1 is SEHNR and CDR2 is FQNEAQ (reference sequence). Deletions cut 5 bases from V and 2 bases from J, with 15 bases between. The CDR3 DNA reads as TGTGCCAGCAGCCCAGCCGGGGTTATAAACTATGGCTACACCTTC. It codes for CASSPAGVINYGYTF.

The chain recombines TRBV27 with TRBJ1-5, with unresolved D. The CDR3 has 12 residues. Deletions cut 5 bases from V and 4 bases from J, with 6 bases between. CDR1 MNHEY and CDR2 SMNVEV come from the germline V gene (reference sequence). Written as DNA, the CDR3 is TGTGCCAGCAGTAGAGGGAATCAGCCCCAGCATTTT. Its protein is CASSRGNQPQHF.

The V and J genes are TRBV7-8 and TRBJ1-1; 9 bases align to TRBD1. CDR3 length equals 15 residues. Germline CDR1 SGHVS, CDR2 FQNEAQ. V dropped 6 bases and J dropped 3; count of bases not matched to a gene: 8. CDR3 in amino acids: CASRPWTGEDTEAFF. In DNA form, the CDR3 reads TGTGCCAGCAGGCCGTGGACAGGGGAGGACACTGAAGCTTTCTTT.

The chain joins TRBV4-1 to TRBJ1-1; D is possibly TRBD1 (6 bases). The CDR3 covers 15 residues. Trimming took off 1 base at V and 0 bases at J, with 9 bases between the two ends. Germline CDR1 MGHRA, CDR2 YSYEKL. The CDR3 nucleotides are TGCGCCAGCAGCCAAGTGGGACAAATGAACACTGAAGCTTTCTTT. Protein product: CASSQVGQMNTEAFF.

This chain connects TRBV19 to TRBJ1-4; 10 bases map to TRBD1. Per germline, CDR1 LNHDA and CDR2 SQIVND (reference sequence). Trimming took 4 bases from V and 7 from J; bases not matched to a gene: 6. This CDR3 region has 15 residues. CDR3 nucleotide sequence: TGTGCCAGTAGTAGACGCGGGACAGGGGTTGAAAAACTGTTTTTT. This codes for CASSRRGTGVEKLFF.

The chain uses TRBV5-1 and TRBJ2-2; D is possibly TRBD1 (5 bases). Germline assignment: CDR1 SGHRS and CDR2 YFSETQ. Trimming left V 3 bases short and J 1 base short, with 7 bases between. The CDR3 loop spans 14 amino acids. CDR3: CASSSTGNTGELFF. DNA of the CDR3: TGCGCCAGCAGCTCAACAGGGAACACCGGGGAGCTGTTTTTT.

A few counts support this clone. The chain couples TRBV9 to TRBJ2-1, with 12 bases aligning to TRBD2. The J segment lost 2 bases and the V segment lost 3 bases, leaving 0 bases of the junction unmatched. This CDR3 is 15 amino acids long. Germline V gene sequence: CDR1 SGDLS, CDR2 YYNGEE. This CDR3 is CASSASGRAYNEQFF. CDR3 nucleotides: TGTGCCAGCAGCGCTAGCGGGAGGGCCTACAATGAGCAGTTCTTC.